These T cell receptor beta chains were read from a single sample in a study of T cells in Graves' hyperthyroidism and ophthalmopathy. One entry per CDR3 protein, called by TCRdb with MiXCR from the multiplex PCR reads. The profile shows approximately 270,000 distinct CDR3 sequences, roughly 15% of them singletons. The material sequenced was blood. The receptors originated from a woman between 40 and 55 years old with Graves' hyperthyroidism that later progressed to Graves' ophthalmopathy. The CDR3 runs from the conserved cysteine through the conserved F or W. D genes are given only for firm matches. Size is omitted from some rows. Given values are once, few, many or a class for expanded clones.

D gene: -
clone size: many
J gene: TRBJ2-2
V gene: TRBV12-3/TRBV12-4
CDR3 length: 14
CDR3 DNA: TGTGCCAGCATGCCCGCGCAGAACACCGGGGAGCTGTTTTTT
CDR3 protein: CASMPAQNTGELFF

D gene: -
clone size: many
J gene: TRBJ2-1
V gene: TRBV28
CDR3 length: 17
CDR3 DNA: TGTGCCAGCAGTTTAGCCCTAGGACTCCACCTTTACAATGAGCAGTTCTTC
CDR3 protein: CASSLALGLHLYNEQFF

D gene: TRBD1
clone size: many
J gene: TRBJ2-5
V gene: TRBV28
CDR3 length: 15
CDR3 DNA: TGTGCCAGCAGTTCCGGACAGGGGGCAGGAGAGACCCAGTACTTC
CDR3 protein: CASSSGQGAGETQYF

D gene: -
clone size: many
J gene: TRBJ2-5
V gene: TRBV5-1
CDR3 length: 12
CDR3 DNA: TGCGCCAGCAGCTTTGAAGCGGAGACCCAGTACTTC
CDR3 protein: CASSFEAETQYF

D gene: TRBD2
clone size: many
J gene: TRBJ2-7
V gene: TRBV6-1
CDR3 length: 14
CDR3 DNA: TGTGCCAGCAGTTGGCTAGCGGGGGGGTCCGAGCAGTACTTC
CDR3 protein: CASSWLAGGSEQYF

D gene: -
clone size: many
J gene: TRBJ1-1
V gene: TRBV7-9
CDR3 length: 16
CDR3 DNA: TGTGCCAGCAGCCCCCGACGGGGCAGAGGGAACACTGAAGCTTTCTTT
CDR3 protein: CASSPRRGRGNTEAFF

D gene: -
clone size: many
J gene: TRBJ1-2
V gene: TRBV7-2
CDR3 length: 13
CDR3 DNA: TGTGCCAGCAGCTTAGGGTGGAACTATGGCTACACCTTC
CDR3 protein: CASSLGWNYGYTF

D gene: -
clone size: many
J gene: TRBJ2-7
V gene: TRBV20-1
CDR3 length: 11
CDR3 DNA: TGCAGTGGACTAAGGAACTACGAGCAGTACTTC
CDR3 protein: CSGLRNYEQYF

D gene: -
clone size: many
J gene: TRBJ2-1
V gene: TRBV7-6
CDR3 length: 17
CDR3 DNA: TGTGCCAGCAGCTTAGCCGATTCCGGGAGTTACTACAATGAGCAGTTCTTC
CDR3 protein: CASSLADSGSYYNEQFF

D gene: -
clone size: many
J gene: TRBJ1-1
V gene: TRBV11-3
CDR3 length: 15
CDR3 DNA: TGTGCCAGCAGCTTGTCGGGGGGCCAAGGCACTGAAGCTTTCTTT
CDR3 protein: CASSLSGGQGTEAFF

D gene: -
clone size: -
J gene: TRBJ2-2
V gene: TRBV7-9
CDR3 length: 12
CDR3 DNA: TGTGCCGAATCATCCCAAACCGGGGAGCTGTTTTTT
CDR3 protein: CAESSQTGELFF

D gene: -
clone size: many
J gene: TRBJ2-1
V gene: TRBV7-3
CDR3 length: 15
CDR3 DNA: TGTGCCAGCAGCCCCGACAGGATCTCCTACAATGAGCAGTTCTTC
CDR3 protein: CASSPDRISYNEQFF

D gene: -
clone size: few
J gene: TRBJ1-1
V gene: TRBV4-1
CDR3 length: 17
CDR3 DNA: TGCGCCAGCAGCCAAGAGCGAGGGGGGCTCATGAACACTGAAGCTTTCTTT
CDR3 protein: CASSQERGGLMNTEAFF

D gene: TRBD1
clone size: -
J gene: TRBJ2-7
V gene: TRBV6-5
CDR3 length: 13
CDR3 DNA: TGTGCCAGCAGTAATCGACAGGGTGGGGAGCAGTACTTC
CDR3 protein: CASSNRQGGEQYF

D gene: -
clone size: many
J gene: TRBJ1-5
V gene: TRBV28
CDR3 length: 12
CDR3 DNA: TGTGCCAGCAGCCCCTTAAATCAGCCCCAGCATTTT
CDR3 protein: CASSPLNQPQHF

D gene: -
clone size: many
J gene: TRBJ1-5
V gene: TRBV2
CDR3 length: 15
CDR3 DNA: TGTGCCAGCAGTGAGTTTAGGGGTCCCAATCAGCCCCAGCATTTT
CDR3 protein: CASSEFRGPNQPQHF

D gene: TRBD1
clone size: many
J gene: TRBJ2-7
V gene: TRBV5-8
CDR3 length: 13
CDR3 DNA: TGTGCCAGCAGACGACAGGGTAGCGACGAGCAGTACTTC
CDR3 protein: CASRRQGSDEQYF

D gene: -
clone size: few
J gene: TRBJ2-1
V gene: TRBV5-1
CDR3 length: 15
CDR3 DNA: TGCGCCAGCAGCTTGGTGGTAGGGGGGAGCAATGAGCAGTTCTTC
CDR3 protein: CASSLVVGGSNEQFF

D gene: -
clone size: many
J gene: TRBJ1-4
V gene: TRBV28
CDR3 length: 12
CDR3 DNA: TGTGCCAGCGGGGTGGGGGGTGAAAAACTGTTTTTT
CDR3 protein: CASGVGGEKLFF

D gene: TRBD1
clone size: few
J gene: TRBJ2-7
V gene: TRBV30
CDR3 length: 12
CDR3 DNA: TGTGCCTGGGGACAGGGGGCGGGCGAGCAGTACTTC
CDR3 protein: CAWGQGAGEQYF

D gene: TRBD1
clone size: many
J gene: TRBJ2-1
V gene: TRBV7-9
CDR3 length: 13
CDR3 DNA: TGTGCCACCCCGGGACAGGGTCTTGAGGAGCAGTTCTTC
CDR3 protein: CATPGQGLEEQFF

D gene: TRBD1
clone size: -
J gene: TRBJ2-7
V gene: TRBV11-2
CDR3 length: 15
CDR3 DNA: TGTGCCAGCAGCTTAGGAAGGGACAGGTGCTACGAGCAGTACTTC
CDR3 protein: CASSLGRDRCYEQYF

D gene: -
clone size: once
J gene: TRBJ2-3
V gene: TRBV12-3/TRBV12-4
CDR3 length: 19
CDR3 DNA: TGTGCCAGCAGTCTAAATCCAGCTTTCGGAGCCACGGCGACAAATACGCAGTATTTT
CDR3 protein: CASSLNPAFGATATNTQYF

D gene: -
clone size: -
J gene: TRBJ2-5
V gene: TRBV2
CDR3 length: 14
CDR3 DNA: TGTGCCAGCATCGCTGGGACATTGGAGGAGACCCAGTACTTC
CDR3 protein: CASIAGTLEETQYF

D gene: -
clone size: many
J gene: TRBJ2-1
V gene: TRBV5-1
CDR3 length: 13
CDR3 DNA: TGCGCCAGCAGCCCGACTAGTGACAATGAGCAGTTCTTC
CDR3 protein: CASSPTSDNEQFF

D gene: -
clone size: many
J gene: TRBJ1-1
V gene: TRBV19
CDR3 length: 14
CDR3 DNA: TGTGCCAGTAGCCACTTTCAGGGGCCGGTTGAAGCTTTCTTT
CDR3 protein: CASSHFQGPVEAFF

D gene: TRBD1
clone size: many
J gene: TRBJ1-5
V gene: TRBV20-1
CDR3 length: 16
CDR3 DNA: TGCAGTGCTAGAGCCTCCGGGACAGGGGGCAATCAGCCCCAGCATTTT
CDR3 protein: CSARASGTGGNQPQHF

D gene: TRBD2
clone size: many
J gene: TRBJ2-2
V gene: TRBV6-1
CDR3 length: 15
CDR3 DNA: TGTGCCAGCGGAAAACTAGCGGAGGCCACCGGGGAGCTGTTTTTT
CDR3 protein: CASGKLAEATGELFF

D gene: -
clone size: -
J gene: TRBJ2-7
V gene: TRBV5-1
CDR3 length: 16
CDR3 DNA: TGCGCCAGCAGCTTGGCCATCAGACTAGAGTCTTACGAGCAGTACTTC
CDR3 protein: CASSLAIRLESYEQYF

D gene: -
clone size: -
J gene: TRBJ2-1
V gene: TRBV7-7
CDR3 length: 15
CDR3 DNA: TGTGCTAGCAGCTCCCGACCCCCTCCAGGCAATGAGCAGTTCTTC
CDR3 protein: CASSSRPPPGNEQFF

D gene: -
clone size: many
J gene: TRBJ2-1
V gene: TRBV5-6
CDR3 length: 16
CDR3 DNA: TGTGCCAGCAGCCTCGCGGGACTTCTAGCCTACAATGAGCAGTTCTTC
CDR3 protein: CASSLAGLLAYNEQFF

D gene: -
clone size: many
J gene: TRBJ2-7
V gene: TRBV6-2/TRBV6-3
CDR3 length: 13
CDR3 DNA: TGTGCCAGCACCACCCCCCTTGGCTACGAGCAGTACTTC
CDR3 protein: CASTTPLGYEQYF

D gene: -
clone size: many
J gene: TRBJ1-4
V gene: TRBV28
CDR3 length: 13
CDR3 DNA: TGTGCCAGCAATATTTACCTTAATGAAAAACTGTTTTTT
CDR3 protein: CASNIYLNEKLFF

D gene: -
clone size: many
J gene: TRBJ2-5
V gene: TRBV18
CDR3 length: 14
CDR3 DNA: TGTGCCAGCCAACGGGGCCTCGAAGGGGAGACCCAGTACTTC
CDR3 protein: CASQRGLEGETQYF

D gene: -
clone size: many
J gene: TRBJ1-1
V gene: TRBV10-3
CDR3 length: 15
CDR3 DNA: TGTGCCATCAGGGCTGGACAGACCATGAACACTGAAGCTTTCTTT
CDR3 protein: CAIRAGQTMNTEAFF

D gene: -
clone size: many
J gene: TRBJ2-4
V gene: TRBV28
CDR3 length: 14
CDR3 DNA: TGTGCCAGCACCAAAAGGGGGGGTACGGACATTCAGTACTTC
CDR3 protein: CASTKRGGTDIQYF

D gene: -
clone size: many
J gene: TRBJ2-7
V gene: TRBV20-1
CDR3 length: 15
CDR3 DNA: TGCAGTGCTCAGTGGTGGCTGTCCCTCAGGAACGAGCAGTACTTC
CDR3 protein: CSAQWWLSLRNEQYF

D gene: TRBD1
clone size: many
J gene: TRBJ1-1
V gene: TRBV5-4
CDR3 length: 19
CDR3 DNA: TGTGCCAGCAGCTTGGGCGTCAGGGGGGGTGGCGCGATGAACACTGAAGCTTTCTTT
CDR3 protein: CASSLGVRGGGAMNTEAFF

D gene: -
clone size: few
J gene: TRBJ2-2
V gene: TRBV27
CDR3 length: 16
CDR3 DNA: TGTGCCAGCAGTTCGCCCCGGGACACGGGGACCGGGGAGCTGTTTTTT
CDR3 protein: CASSSPRDTGTGELFF

D gene: TRBD1
clone size: -
J gene: TRBJ2-3
V gene: TRBV5-6
CDR3 length: 15
CDR3 DNA: TGTACCAGCAGCTTCCGGACAGGGGTGTCAGATACGCAGTATTTT
CDR3 protein: CTSSFRTGVSDTQYF

D gene: TRBD2
clone size: many
J gene: TRBJ2-7
V gene: TRBV12-3/TRBV12-4
CDR3 length: 14
CDR3 DNA: TGTGCCAGCAGGGGGACGGGGGGTAACTACGAGCAGTACTTC
CDR3 protein: CASRGTGGNYEQYF

D gene: -
clone size: many
J gene: TRBJ2-5
V gene: TRBV11-2
CDR3 length: 13
CDR3 DNA: TGTGCCAGCAGCCCATTTGGTCGGGAGACCCAGTACTTC
CDR3 protein: CASSPFGRETQYF

D gene: TRBD2
clone size: many
J gene: TRBJ2-7
V gene: TRBV27
CDR3 length: 16
CDR3 DNA: TGTGCCAGCAGTTTATCGGGACTAGCGGGAGTCTACGAGCAGTACTTC
CDR3 protein: CASSLSGLAGVYEQYF

D gene: -
clone size: many
J gene: TRBJ1-5
V gene: TRBV19
CDR3 length: 15
CDR3 DNA: TGTGCCAGTAGTATTCAGTACCATGGCAATCAGCCCCAGCATTTT
CDR3 protein: CASSIQYHGNQPQHF

D gene: -
clone size: many
J gene: TRBJ1-2
V gene: TRBV2
CDR3 length: 14
CDR3 DNA: TGTGCCAGCGACATCCCAGGGTTTTCCTATGGCTACACCTTC
CDR3 protein: CASDIPGFSYGYTF

D gene: -
clone size: many
J gene: TRBJ1-6
V gene: TRBV2
CDR3 length: 15
CDR3 DNA: TGTGCCAGCACCGTAGAAAGCTCCTATAATTCACCCCTCCACTTT
CDR3 protein: CASTVESSYNSPLHF

D gene: -
clone size: many
J gene: TRBJ2-1
V gene: TRBV3-1
CDR3 length: 15
CDR3 DNA: TGTGCCAGCAGCCAAGTAGAAGCGTCCCCAGAGAGCAGTATCTTC
CDR3 protein: CASSQVEASPESSIF

D gene: -
clone size: many
J gene: TRBJ2-7
V gene: TRBV12-3/TRBV12-4
CDR3 length: 15
CDR3 DNA: TGTGCCAATGCCGAGACTGCTCCGGTCTCCTACGAGCAGTACTTC
CDR3 protein: CANAETAPVSYEQYF

D gene: -
clone size: many
J gene: TRBJ1-5
V gene: TRBV20-1
CDR3 length: 14
CDR3 DNA: TGCAGTGCTAGTGGGGCGGGGGCTAGTCAGCCCCAGCATTTT
CDR3 protein: CSASGAGASQPQHF

D gene: TRBD1
clone size: many
J gene: TRBJ2-2
V gene: TRBV7-9
CDR3 length: 14
CDR3 DNA: TGTGCCAGCAGTGGGACACAGGGGACCGGGGAGCTGTTTTTT
CDR3 protein: CASSGTQGTGELFF

D gene: TRBD1
clone size: many
J gene: TRBJ1-5
V gene: TRBV7-2
CDR3 length: 15
CDR3 DNA: TGTGCCAGCAACCCGAGGGGGCTGAGAAATCAGCCCCAGCATTTT
CDR3 protein: CASNPRGLRNQPQHF

D gene: TRBD1
clone size: many
J gene: TRBJ2-7
V gene: TRBV15
CDR3 length: 17
CDR3 DNA: TGTGCCACCAGCAGAGATCTAACAGGGGGCGTCTCTTCCGAGCAGTACTTC
CDR3 protein: CATSRDLTGGVSSEQYF

D gene: -
clone size: many
J gene: TRBJ2-7
V gene: TRBV2
CDR3 length: 14
CDR3 DNA: TGTGCCAGCAGTTCGCTTGGACAAGTCTACGAGCAGTACTTC
CDR3 protein: CASSSLGQVYEQYF

D gene: TRBD1
clone size: many
J gene: TRBJ1-2
V gene: TRBV29-1
CDR3 length: 15
CDR3 DNA: TGCAGCGTTCCGGGACAGGGAATCGGAAACTATGGCTACACCTTC
CDR3 protein: CSVPGQGIGNYGYTF

D gene: TRBD1
clone size: -
J gene: TRBJ2-1
V gene: TRBV20-1
CDR3 length: 12
CDR3 DNA: TGCAGTGCCCCTCAGGGGGCATATGAGCAGTTCTTC
CDR3 protein: CSAPQGAYEQFF